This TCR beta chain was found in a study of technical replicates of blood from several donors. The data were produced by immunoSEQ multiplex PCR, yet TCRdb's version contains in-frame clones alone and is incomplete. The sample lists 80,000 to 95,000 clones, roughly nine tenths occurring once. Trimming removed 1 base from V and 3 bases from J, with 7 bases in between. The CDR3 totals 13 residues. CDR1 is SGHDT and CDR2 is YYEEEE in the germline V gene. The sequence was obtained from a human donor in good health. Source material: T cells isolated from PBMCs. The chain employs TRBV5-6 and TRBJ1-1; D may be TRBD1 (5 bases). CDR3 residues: CASSLNRYTEAFF. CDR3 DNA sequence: TGTGCCAGCAGCTTGAACAGGTACACTGAAGCTTTCTTT.